The TCR beta chain described here comes from a study of cytomegalovirus exposure and HLA in healthy donors. General study findings and limits: In a later analysis, donors in an Asian-associated ancestry cluster reportedly had fewer N-insertions in productive TCRs than the cohort mean.

To note about this clone: What it binds is unknown.

13 Jbeta primers and 60 Vbeta primers were used for the PCR. Sequenced by immunoSEQ multiplex PCR; TCRdb stores in-frame clones only, minus some. Here the sample table reports around 75,000 clones. In germline, CDR1 is MGHRA, CDR2 YSYEKL. This CDR3 is 14 amino acids long. V was pared by 5 bases and J by 5 bases, with 15 bases between. The genes are TRBV4-1 and TRBJ1-2, with D unclear. This TCR came from a man aged 45 to 65 in good health and CMV-seropositive. The material sequenced was PBMCs. CDR3 loop: CASSSLLRGYGYTF. The DNA for the CDR3 is TGCGCCAGCAGCTCCCTGTTACGAGGGTATGGCTACACCTTC.